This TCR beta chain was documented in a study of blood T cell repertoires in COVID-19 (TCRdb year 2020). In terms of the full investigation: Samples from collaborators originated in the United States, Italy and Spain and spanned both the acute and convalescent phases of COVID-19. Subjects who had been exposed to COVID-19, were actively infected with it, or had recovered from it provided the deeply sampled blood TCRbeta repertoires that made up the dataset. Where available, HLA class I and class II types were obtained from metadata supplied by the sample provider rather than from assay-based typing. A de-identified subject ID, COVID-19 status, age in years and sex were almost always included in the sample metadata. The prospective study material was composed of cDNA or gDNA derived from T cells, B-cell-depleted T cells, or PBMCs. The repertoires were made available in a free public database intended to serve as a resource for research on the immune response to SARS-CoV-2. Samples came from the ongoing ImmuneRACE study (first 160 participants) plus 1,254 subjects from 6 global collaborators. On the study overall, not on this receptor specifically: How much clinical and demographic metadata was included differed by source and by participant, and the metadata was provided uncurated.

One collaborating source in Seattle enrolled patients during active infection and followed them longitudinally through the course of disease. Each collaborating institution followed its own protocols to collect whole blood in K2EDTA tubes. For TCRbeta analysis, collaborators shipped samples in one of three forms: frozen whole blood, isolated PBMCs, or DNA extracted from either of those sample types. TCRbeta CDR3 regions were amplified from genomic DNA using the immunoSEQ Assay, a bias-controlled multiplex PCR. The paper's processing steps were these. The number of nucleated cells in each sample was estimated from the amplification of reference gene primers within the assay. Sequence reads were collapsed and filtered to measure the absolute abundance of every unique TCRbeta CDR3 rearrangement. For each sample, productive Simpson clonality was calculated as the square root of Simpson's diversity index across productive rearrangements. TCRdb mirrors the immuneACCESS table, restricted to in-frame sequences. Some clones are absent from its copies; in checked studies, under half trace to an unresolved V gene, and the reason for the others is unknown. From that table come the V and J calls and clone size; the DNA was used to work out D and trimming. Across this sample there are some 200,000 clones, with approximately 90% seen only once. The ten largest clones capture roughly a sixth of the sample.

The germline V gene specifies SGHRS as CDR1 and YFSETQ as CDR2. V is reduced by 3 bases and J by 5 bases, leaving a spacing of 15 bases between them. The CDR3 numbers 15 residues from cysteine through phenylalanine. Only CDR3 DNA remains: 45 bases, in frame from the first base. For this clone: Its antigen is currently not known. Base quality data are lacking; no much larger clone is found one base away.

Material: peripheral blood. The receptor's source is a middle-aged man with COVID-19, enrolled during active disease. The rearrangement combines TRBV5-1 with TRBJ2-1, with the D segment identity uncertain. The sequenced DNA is TGCGCCAGCAGCTCTCCGGTTTCCCACCACAATGAGCAGTTCTTC. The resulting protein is CASSSPVSHHNEQFF. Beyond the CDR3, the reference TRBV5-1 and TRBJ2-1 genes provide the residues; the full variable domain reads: KAGVTQTPRYLIKTRGQQVTLSCSPISGHRSVSWYQQTPGQGLQFLFEYFSETQRNKGNFPGRFSGRQFSNSRSEMNVSTLELGDSALYLCASSSPVSHHNEQFFGPGTRLTVL.